This TCR beta chain was documented in a study of blood T cells in healthy people across ages. Study-level results: The study could not conclusively compare naive and antigen-experienced cells, given its unsorted PBMCs.

The CDR3 sequence is 15 residues long. V was trimmed by 4 bases and J by 8 bases, leaving 17 bases between them. Germline V gives CDR1 LGHNA, CDR2 YSLEER. A word on this clonotype: Its antigen is currently unknown.

Whenever a sample was processed, at least 7 million PBMCs were isolated. For the second PCR, which ran for about 7 to 11 cycles, a sample-barcoded 5' primer and a J-beta primer mix were used. TCRdb itself ran the 5' RACE reads through MiXCR, one entry per CDR3 protein. The repertoire consists of 750,000 to 950,000 distinct CDR3 sequences, with approximately 32% occurring once and the leading ten covering 9.5% to 13%. The sample also formed part of further work on T cells of mothers and their children.

The chain links TRBV4-3 to TRBJ1-4; D perhaps matches TRBD1 (5 bases). The receptor comes from a woman between 40 and 50 years old in good health. The sample comprised blood. CDR3 amino acids: CASSRRWGEGEKLFF. DNA for the CDR3: TGCGCCAGCAGCCGTCGGTGGGGGGAGGGGGAAAAACTGTTTTTT.